A selection of T cell receptor beta chains follows, all from one sample in a study of CD8 T cells in Susac syndrome. MiXCR was run by TCRdb on the immunoSEQ multiplex PCR reads, yielding one entry per CDR3 protein. The sample gives under 150,000 distinct CDR3 sequences, around nine tenths of which show up once; approximately 0.24% is in the top ten. Input material: CD8+ T cells from PBMCs. The receptors stem from a human donor with multiple sclerosis. The CDR3 runs from the conserved cysteine through the conserved F or W. The D gene is left open where the match is weak. The size of a clone is reported for some rows only, either as once, few or many, or as a class for expanded clones.

j_call: TRBJ1-2; v_call: TRBV29-1; d_call: .; clone_size: few; cdr3_nt: TGCAGCGTTGAATGGTCGAACACAGATGGCTACACCTTC; cdr3_aa: CSVEWSNTDGYTF
j_call: TRBJ1-1; v_call: TRBV28; d_call: .; clone_size: .; cdr3_nt: TGTGCCACGGCAGACAGAGTGAACACTGAAGCTTTCTTT; cdr3_aa: CATADRVNTEAFF
j_call: TRBJ2-1; v_call: TRBV7-2; d_call: TRBD2; clone_size: once; cdr3_nt: TGTGCCAGCAGCTTAAAAGGTCGACTAGCGGGTCTCAATGAGCAGTTCTTC; cdr3_aa: CASSLKGRLAGLNEQFF
j_call: TRBJ1-4; v_call: TRBV29-1; d_call: .; clone_size: once; cdr3_nt: TGCAGCGTTGGACGAAGCTATGAAAAACTGTTTTTT; cdr3_aa: CSVGRSYEKLFF
j_call: TRBJ2-3; v_call: TRBV7-2; d_call: .; clone_size: .; cdr3_nt: TGTGCCAGCAGCTCTCTCCTAGGCGCAGATACGCAGTATTTT; cdr3_aa: CASSSLLGADTQYF
j_call: TRBJ2-5; v_call: TRBV29-1; d_call: TRBD1; clone_size: .; cdr3_nt: TGCAGCGTTTCGGGGACAGGGTTTGGGCGAGAGACCCAGTACTTC; cdr3_aa: CSVSGTGFGRETQYF
j_call: TRBJ2-5; v_call: TRBV4-2; d_call: .; clone_size: .; cdr3_nt: TGTGCCAGCGGCTCAGAAGAGACCCAGTACTTC; cdr3_aa: CASGSEETQYF
j_call: TRBJ2-5; v_call: TRBV6-6; d_call: TRBD1; clone_size: once; cdr3_nt: TGTGCCAGCAGTCGGGCAGGGGGCGCGGAGACCCAGTACTTC; cdr3_aa: CASSRAGGAETQYF
j_call: TRBJ2-7; v_call: TRBV19; d_call: .; clone_size: .; cdr3_nt: TGTGCCAGTAGTATTGCAGCGGTTAGCTACGAGCAGTACTTC; cdr3_aa: CASSIAAVSYEQYF
j_call: TRBJ2-7; v_call: TRBV9; d_call: .; clone_size: .; cdr3_nt: TGTGCCAGCAGCGTAGGGGTAGCGGACTCCTACGAGCAGTACTTC; cdr3_aa: CASSVGVADSYEQYF